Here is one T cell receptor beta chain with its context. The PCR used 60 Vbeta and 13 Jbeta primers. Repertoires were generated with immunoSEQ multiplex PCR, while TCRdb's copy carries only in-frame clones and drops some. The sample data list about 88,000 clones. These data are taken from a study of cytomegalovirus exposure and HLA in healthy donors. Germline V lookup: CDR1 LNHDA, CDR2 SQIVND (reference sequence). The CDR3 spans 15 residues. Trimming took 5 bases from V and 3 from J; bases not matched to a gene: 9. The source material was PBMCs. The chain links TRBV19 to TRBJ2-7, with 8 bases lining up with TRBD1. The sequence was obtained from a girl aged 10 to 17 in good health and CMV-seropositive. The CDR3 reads CASSLAQGAVYEQYF. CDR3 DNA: TGTGCCAGTAGTCTCGCCCAGGGGGCCGTCTACGAGCAGTACTTC.